This TCR beta chain was identified in a study of T cell clonality in common variable immunodeficiency. The study, taken as a whole, reports: In common variable immunodeficiency, TCR beta chains reportedly carried fewer deletions and N-nucleotide insertions.

Sequencing input was equivalent genomic DNA from CVID and controls. The protocol was immunoSEQ multiplex PCR, while the TCRdb copy is restricted to in-frame clones and leaves out a portion. This repertoire lists about 20,000 clones without singletons; 2.6% sits in the top ten. This clone was recorded a few times. Antigen: not known. The CDR3 goes on 3 residues after the read ends, and that part is filled in from the germline J gene. The CDR3 contains 13 residues. Germline V gene sequence: CDR1 KGHSH, CDR2 LQKENI. V lost 2 bases and J lost 7; bases outside the gene matches: 0. The sample was peripheral blood mononuclear cells. This TCR was recovered from a human donor with common variable immunodeficiency. The chain couples TRBV18 to TRBJ1-5; 9 bases map to TRBD1. The CDR3 loop reads CASSPGTGQPQHF. The covered CDR3 bases are TGTGCCAGCTCACCAGGGACAGGGCAGCCC.